The 27 T cell receptor beta chains below come from one sample, sequenced in a study of cytotoxic CD8 clonotypes in ibrutinib-treated CLL. Repertoires were generated with immunoSEQ multiplex PCR, while TCRdb's copy carries only in-frame clones and drops some. The repertoire includes more than 300,000 clones, roughly 80% of them detected once, and over 5% sits in the top ten. Sequencing was performed on PBMCs, taken before ibrutinib treatment. The receptors derive from a human donor with chronic lymphocytic leukemia.

This clone was detected only once. The chain has TRBV5-1 and TRBJ2-5, with D maybe TRBD1 (5 bases). Trimming took 4 bases from V and 7 from J, leaving 17 bases between them. Per germline, CDR1 SGHRS and CDR2 YFSETQ. CDR3 size: 14 residues. The CDR3 loop reads CASSIRQGPGTQYF. The CDR3, as DNA: TGCGCCAGCAGCATCCGCCAGGGTCCGGGGACCCAGTACTTC.

The chain links TRBV5-1 to TRBJ2-7, with D possibly TRBD2 on 6 matching bases. The germline CDR1 and CDR2 sequences are SGHRS and YFSETQ. V was clipped by 0 bases and J by 4 bases, with 11 bases between them. The CDR3 consists of 14 residues. CDR3 protein: CASSLGRGGYEQYF. The DNA of the CDR3 is TGCGCCAGCAGCTTGGGGAGGGGTGGGTACGAGCAGTACTTC.

This sequence joins TRBV5-1 and TRBJ2-2; 7 bases are a match to TRBD1. The CDR3 totals 17 residues. The germline V gene has CDR1 SGHRS and CDR2 YFSETQ. The V and J ends lost 4 bases and 0 bases, in that order; junction bases with no gene match: 9. As DNA, the CDR3 is TGCGCCAGCAGCCCCCAACCTCAGGGGGCGAACACCGGGGAGCTGTTTTTT. It translates to CASSPQPQGANTGELFF.

V usage is TRBV27 and J usage is TRBJ2-7; 7 bases match TRBD1. The CDR3 is 15 amino acids. CDR1 is MNHEY, CDR2 SMNVEV, per germline (reference sequence). Trimming cost V 0 bases and J 2 bases; bases outside gene matches: 4. As DNA, the CDR3 is TGTGCCAGCAGTTTATCCCGGGACAGCACCTACGAGCAGTACTTC. Translating gives CASSLSRDSTYEQYF.

This chain joins TRBV15 and TRBJ2-5; TRBD2 might be the D (6 bases). Looked up from germline, CDR1 is LNHNV and CDR2 is YYDKDF (reference sequence). This CDR3 has 15 residues. Between the trimmed V and J ends, which lost 0 bases and 1 base, there was a span of 9 bases. Written as DNA, the CDR3 is TGTGCCACCAGCAGAGATATGGGGGGCCAAGAGACCCAGTACTTC. Residues: CATSRDMGGQETQYF.

This chain links TRBV28 with TRBJ2-7; D gene unclear. Per the germline V gene, CDR1 is MDHEN and CDR2 is SYDVKM. With 3 bases removed from V and 2 bases from J, the gap between germline ends came to 26 bases. The CDR3 consists of 19 residues. Here the CDR3 reads CASSFPVPSAGEFPYEQYF. The CDR3 DNA follows: TGTGCCAGCAGTTTTCCCGTCCCTTCGGCTGGAGAGTTCCCCTACGAGCAGTACTTC. The entire variable domain, with the rest obtained from reference TRBV28 and TRBJ2-7, is as follows: DVKVTQSSRYLVKRTGEKVFLECVQDMDHENMFWYRQDPGLGLRLIYFSYDVKMKEKGDIPEGYSVSREKKERFSLILESASTNQTSMYLCASSFPVPSAGEFPYEQYFGPGTRLTVT.

V is TRBV7-3 and J is TRBJ2-1; no definite D call. V lost 6 bases and J lost 9, with 18 bases in between. CDR3 length: 14 amino acids. The germline V gene encodes CDR1 SGHTA and CDR2 FQGTGA. CDR3 nucleotide sequence: TGTGCCAGCAGTTTAGTGGCCAGTGGTGGTGAGCAGTTCTTC. It is translated as CASSLVASGGEQFF.

V usage is TRBV15 and J usage is TRBJ2-5; D is possibly TRBD1 (6 bases). This CDR3 is built from 12 residues. Germline CDR1 LNHNV, CDR2 YYDKDF (reference sequence). V was clipped by 0 bases and J by 9 bases, with 8 bases between them. This CDR3 is CATSRETGSQYF. The CDR3 region has the DNA TGTGCCACCAGCAGAGAAACAGGGTCCCAGTACTTC.

The gene calls are TRBV7-2 and TRBJ2-7, with TRBD2 identical over 9 bases. Germline trimming cut 2 bases from V and 3 bases from J; bases unmatched to any gene: 5. CDR3 length: 15 amino acids. Germline V gives CDR1 SGHTA, CDR2 FQGNSA. The chain's CDR3 is CASSLNSGGYYEQYF. In DNA, the CDR3 is TGTGCCAGCAGCTTAAATAGCGGGGGCTACTACGAGCAGTACTTC.

The chain employs TRBV11-3 and TRBJ2-5, with D perhaps TRBD2 (5 bases). Germline CDR1 SGHNT, CDR2 YENEEA. The ends were cut back, 1 base at V and 5 bases at J, with 11 bases in the middle. The CDR3 has 14 amino acids. CDR3 DNA: TGTGCCAGCAGCTTAGGGGGAGAACTGGAGACCCAGTACTTC. Protein product: CASSLGGELETQYF. Supplemented by reference TRBV11-3 and TRBJ2-5, the full variable domain reads EAGVVQSPRYKIIEKKQPVAFWCNPISGHNTLYWYLQNLGQGPELLIRYENEEAVDDSQLPKDRFSAERLKGVDSTLKIQPAELGDSAVYLCASSLGGELETQYFGPGTRLLVL.

This chain links TRBV30 with TRBJ2-5, with 10 bases lining up with TRBD2. CDR1 is GTSNPN, CDR2 SVGIG, per germline (reference sequence). Unmatched junction bases numbered 5, after V lost 4 bases and J lost 3 bases. The CDR3 totals 14 residues. This CDR3 reads CAWTPLAGEETQYF. The CDR3 nucleotides are TGTGCCTGGACCCCCCTAGCGGGAGAAGAGACCCAGTACTTC.

The CDR3: CASSPRRGGRSYEQYF. CDR3 coding DNA: TGTGCCAGCAGCCCCCGGCGAGGTGGGAGGTCCTACGAGCAGTACTTC. V and J are TRBV27 and TRBJ2-7; D might be TRBD2 (6 bases). Germline values: CDR1 MNHEY, CDR2 SMNVEV (reference sequence). V was clipped by 6 bases and J by 1 base, with 19 bases between them. The CDR3 loop spans 16 amino acids.

J is TRBJ1-1 and V is TRBV6-6; D not certain. The CDR3 runs 12 residues. V was cut by 5 bases and J by 2 bases, with 6 bases left in between. Germline values: CDR1 MNHNY, CDR2 SVGAGI (reference sequence). CDR3 DNA sequence: TGTGCCAGCAGTGGGGTAAACACTGAAGCTTTCTTT. It codes for CASSGVNTEAFF.

The chain recombines TRBV4-1 with TRBJ2-6; D not certain. V lost 4 bases and J lost 3, with 7 bases in between. Per the germline V gene, CDR1 is MGHRA and CDR2 is YSYEKL. The CDR3 loop spans 14 amino acids. CDR3 DNA: TGCGCCAGCAGCCTACCCGGTGGGGCCAACGTCCTGACTTTC. It yields the protein CASSLPGGANVLTF.

V is TRBV4-3 and J is TRBJ2-7, with 7 bases identical to TRBD2. With V trimmed by 0 bases and J by 4 bases, 9 bases remained unmatched. The CDR3 loop spans 16 amino acids. Germline CDR1 reads LGHNA; CDR2 reads YSLEER. In nucleotides, the CDR3 is TGCGCCAGCAGCCAAGAGGTCGAGACTAGCCGGTACGAGCAGTACTTC. It encodes CASSQEVETSRYEQYF.

V usage is TRBV28 and J usage is TRBJ2-5; 12 bases align to TRBD2. With V trimmed by 2 bases and J by 4 bases, 2 bases remained unmatched. The CDR3 runs to 15 residues. Germline CDR1 reads MDHEN; CDR2 reads SYDVKM. The CDR3 reads CASSLQGLAGETQYF. In DNA, the CDR3 is TGTGCCAGCAGTTTACAGGGACTAGCGGGAGAGACCCAGTACTTC.

This clone was detected only a few times. The CDR3 loop reads CAWMGHLARGYTF. The CDR3 coding sequence is TGTGCCTGGATGGGGCACCTCGCCCGTGGCTACACCTTC. The chain couples TRBV30 to TRBJ1-2; a weak D match, TRBD1 (5 bases). Germline V lookup: CDR1 GTSNPN, CDR2 SVGIG (reference sequence). CDR3 length: 13 amino acids. V lost 4 bases, J lost 7 bases, and 16 bases lay in between.

The chain joins TRBV11-2 to TRBJ1-1; D remains unclear. This CDR3 contains 14 residues. CDR1 SGHAT and CDR2 FQNNGV come from the germline V gene. The V gene lost 3 bases and the J gene lost 1 base, with 9 bases spanning the gap. The CDR3 DNA is TGTGCCAGCAGCTTGAGTTTGGCGAACACTGAAGCTTTCTTT. Amino acids: CASSLSLANTEAFF. Combining the CDR3 with reference TRBV11-2 and TRBJ1-1 gives the whole variable domain EAGVAQSPRYKIIEKRQSVAFWCNPISGHATLYWYQQILGQGPKLLIQFQNNGVVDDSQLPKDRFSAERLKGVDSTLKIQPAKLEDSAVYLCASSLSLANTEAFFGQGTRLTVV.

The chain recombines TRBV14 with TRBJ2-3; TRBD2 might be the D (6 bases). Germline V gives CDR1 SGHDN, CDR2 FVKESK. Trimming stripped 3 bases from V and 3 bases from J, with 22 bases between. There are 18 residues in the CDR3. The chain's CDR3 is CASSQGLFEGGGTDTQYF. CDR3 coding DNA: TGTGCCAGCAGCCAGGGCCTCTTTGAGGGAGGAGGAACAGATACGCAGTATTTT.

The table lists this clone with a few counts. The rearrangement links TRBV7-2 to TRBJ1-1; 8 bases are shared with TRBD1. The CDR3 length is 13 residues. Per germline, CDR1 SGHTA and CDR2 FQGNSA. V lost 3 bases to trimming and J lost 8 bases; unmatched junction nucleotides: 5. The CDR3 reads CASSLDRDGEAFF. The CDR3 DNA reads as TGTGCCAGCAGCTTGGACAGGGACGGAGAAGCTTTCTTT.

This chain joins TRBV5-1 and TRBJ2-5; 9 bases align to TRBD1. Matching the DNA end better, TRBJ2-7 makes the J call doubtful. CDR3 length: 14 amino acids. Germline assignment: CDR1 SGHRS and CDR2 YFSETQ. The chain's CDR3 is CASSRGTGTYEQYF. CDR3 coding DNA: TGCGCCAGCAGCAGGGGGACAGGGACCTACGAGCAGTACTTC.

The chain carries TRBV7-9 and TRBJ1-2; D may be TRBD1 (6 bases). Germline V lookup: CDR1 SEHNR, CDR2 FQNEAQ (reference sequence). This CDR3 comprises 16 residues. V lost 5 bases and J 3 bases, leaving 19 bases between the germline ends. CDR3 protein: CASSTWSGGLDYGYTF. CDR3 DNA sequence: TGTGCCAGCAGCACCTGGTCTGGGGGGCTCGACTATGGCTACACCTTC.

The chain is built from TRBV19 and TRBJ1-4; weak D call: TRBD1 (6 bases). CDR1 and CDR2 from the germline V gene are LNHDA and SQIVND (reference sequence). V lost 7 bases and J lost 8, with 14 bases in between. The CDR3 is 13 amino acids. This CDR3 reads CASIDRSSEKLFF. In DNA form, the CDR3 reads TGTGCCAGTATCGACAGGTCTTCGGAAAAACTGTTTTTT.

The J gene is TRBJ2-5, the V gene TRBV5-6; D gene ambiguous. Trimming cost V 2 bases and J 1 base, with 6 bases left between them. The CDR3 totals 13 residues. From germline, CDR1 is SGHDT and CDR2 YYEEEE. The CDR3 DNA reads TGTGCCAGCAGCTTTAACCTCCAAGAGACCCAGTACTTC. Translating gives CASSFNLQETQYF.

The sample holds a few counts of this clone. The V gene is TRBV6-5, the J gene TRBJ2-5; perhaps D is TRBD1 or TRBD2 (5 bases each). Germline CDR1 and CDR2: MNHEY and SVGAGI. Trimming took 6 bases from V and 6 from J, leaving 11 bases between them. The CDR3 has 12 residues. The CDR3 DNA reads as TGTGCCAGCAGGGGGGTCTCGCAGACCCAGTACTTC. This translates into CASRGVSQTQYF.

The V call is TRBV6-5, the J call TRBJ1-2, with TRBD1 matching 7 bases. Looked up from germline, CDR1 is MNHEY and CDR2 is SVGAGI. The CDR3 is 16 residues long. V gave up 3 bases and J gave up 0 bases; unmatched junction bases: 7. CDR3 in amino acids: CASSYDPTGTNYGYTF. The CDR3 nucleotides read TGTGCCAGCAGTTATGACCCGACAGGGACTAACTATGGCTACACCTTC.

This clone has a single count. The chain uses TRBV25-1 and TRBJ1-5; 7 bases match TRBD1. This CDR3 is built from 14 residues. CDR1 is MGHDK and CDR2 is SYGVNS in the germline V gene. V was clipped by 4 bases and J by 1 base; unmatched bases: 1. The CDR3 sequence is CASSADRSNQPQHF. The CDR3 coding sequence is TGTGCCAGCAGTGCGGACAGGAGCAATCAGCCCCAGCATTTT. The variable domain in full, completed from reference TRBV25-1 and TRBJ1-5, reads EADIYQTPRYLVIGTGKKITLECSQTMGHDKMYWYQQDPGMELHLIHYSYGVNSTEKGDLSSESTVSRIRTEHFPLTLESARPSHTSQYLCASSADRSNQPQHFGDGTRLSIL.